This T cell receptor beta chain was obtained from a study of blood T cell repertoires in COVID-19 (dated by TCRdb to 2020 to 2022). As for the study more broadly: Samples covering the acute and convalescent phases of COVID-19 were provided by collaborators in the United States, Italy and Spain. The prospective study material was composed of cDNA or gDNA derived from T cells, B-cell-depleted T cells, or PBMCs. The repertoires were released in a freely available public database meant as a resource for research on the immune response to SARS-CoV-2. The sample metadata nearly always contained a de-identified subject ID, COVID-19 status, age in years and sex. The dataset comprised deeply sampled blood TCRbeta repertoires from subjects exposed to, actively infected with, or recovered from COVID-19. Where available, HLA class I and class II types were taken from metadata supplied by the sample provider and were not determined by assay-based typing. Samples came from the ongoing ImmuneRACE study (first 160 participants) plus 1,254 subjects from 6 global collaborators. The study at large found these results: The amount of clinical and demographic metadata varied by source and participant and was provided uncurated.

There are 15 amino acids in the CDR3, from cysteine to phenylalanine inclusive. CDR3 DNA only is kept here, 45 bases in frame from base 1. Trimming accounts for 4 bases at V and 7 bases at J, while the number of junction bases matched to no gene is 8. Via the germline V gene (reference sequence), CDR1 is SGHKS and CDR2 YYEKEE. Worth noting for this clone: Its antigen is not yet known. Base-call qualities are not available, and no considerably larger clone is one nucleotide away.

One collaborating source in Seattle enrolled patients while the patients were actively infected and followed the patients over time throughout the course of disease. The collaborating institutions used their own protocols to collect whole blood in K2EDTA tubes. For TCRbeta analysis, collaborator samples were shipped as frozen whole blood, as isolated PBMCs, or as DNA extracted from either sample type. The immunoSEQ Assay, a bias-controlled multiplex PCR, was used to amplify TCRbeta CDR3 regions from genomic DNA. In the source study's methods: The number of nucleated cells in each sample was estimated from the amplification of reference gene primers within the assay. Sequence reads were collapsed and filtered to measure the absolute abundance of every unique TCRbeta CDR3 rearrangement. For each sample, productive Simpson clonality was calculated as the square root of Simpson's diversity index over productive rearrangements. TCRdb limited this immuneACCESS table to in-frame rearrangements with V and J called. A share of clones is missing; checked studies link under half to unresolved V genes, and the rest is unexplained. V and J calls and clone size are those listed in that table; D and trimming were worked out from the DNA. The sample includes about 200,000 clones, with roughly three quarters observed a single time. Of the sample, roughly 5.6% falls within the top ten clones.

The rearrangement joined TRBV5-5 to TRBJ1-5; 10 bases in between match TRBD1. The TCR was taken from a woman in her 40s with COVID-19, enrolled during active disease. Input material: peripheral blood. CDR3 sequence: CASSGSGTGDQPQHF. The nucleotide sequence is TGTGCCAGCAGCGGTTCCGGGACAGGGGACCAGCCCCAGCATTTT.